The present entry profiles one T cell receptor (beta chain) with its context. Its antigen is not known. This specimen comes from a study of OX40 agonist ivuxolimab in advanced cancers. Study context: Ivuxolimab was delivered to patients intravenously every 2 weeks at doses spanning 0.01 to 10 mg/kg. A partial response was reached by three patients: one with hepatocellular carcinoma and two with cutaneous melanoma.

Study-level points and caveats: By week 6 at 0.1 to 3.0 mg/kg, blood CD4+ and CD8+ T cells had expanded clonally. Expanded clones were, on average, more numerous among CD8+ T cells than CD4+.

The data were produced by immunoSEQ multiplex PCR, yet TCRdb's version contains in-frame clones alone and is incomplete. The repertoire holds tens of thousands of clones, about 86% seen once, with 6.6% in the top ten. The CDR3 loop spans 16 amino acids. V shed 6 bases and J 4 bases; nucleotides not matched to a gene: 12. Germline V gives CDR1 MDHEN, CDR2 SYDVKM. The clonotype originates from an adult with an advanced solid tumor such as melanoma, head and neck, liver or kidney cancer. The chain employs TRBV28 and TRBJ1-5; 7 nucleotides match TRBD1. Sequenced material: CD4+ or CD8+ T cells sorted from blood, taken in a trial of the OX40 agonist ivuxolimab. CDR3 protein: CASRPGQASRNQPQHF. The CDR3 DNA reads TGTGCCAGCAGACCTGGACAGGCGTCAAGGAATCAGCCCCAGCATTTT.